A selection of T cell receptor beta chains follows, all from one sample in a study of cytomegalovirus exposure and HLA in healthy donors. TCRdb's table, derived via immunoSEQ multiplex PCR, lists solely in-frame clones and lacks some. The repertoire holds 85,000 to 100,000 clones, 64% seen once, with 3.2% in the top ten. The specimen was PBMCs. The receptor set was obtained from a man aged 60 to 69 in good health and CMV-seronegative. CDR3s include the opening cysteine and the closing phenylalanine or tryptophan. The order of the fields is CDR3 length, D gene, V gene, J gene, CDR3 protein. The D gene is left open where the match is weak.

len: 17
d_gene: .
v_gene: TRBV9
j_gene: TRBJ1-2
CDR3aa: CASSPALRLTPIYGYTF

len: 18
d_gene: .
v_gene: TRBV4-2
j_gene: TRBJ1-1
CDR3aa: CASSQESTGYEGNTEAFF

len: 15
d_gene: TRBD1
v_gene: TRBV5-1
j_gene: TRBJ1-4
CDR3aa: CASSGQGTGAEKLFF

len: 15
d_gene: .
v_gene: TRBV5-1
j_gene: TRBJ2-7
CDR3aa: CASSLVGSWAYEQYF

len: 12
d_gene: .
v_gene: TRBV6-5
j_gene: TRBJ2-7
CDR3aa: CASSPGTYEQYF

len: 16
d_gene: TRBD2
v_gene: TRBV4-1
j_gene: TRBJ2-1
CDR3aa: CASSQELAGGKNGGFF

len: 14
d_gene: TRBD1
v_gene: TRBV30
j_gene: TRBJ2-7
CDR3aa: CAWSAGTGAYEQYF

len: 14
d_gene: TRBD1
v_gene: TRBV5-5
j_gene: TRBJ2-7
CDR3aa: CASSYRGQEYEQYF

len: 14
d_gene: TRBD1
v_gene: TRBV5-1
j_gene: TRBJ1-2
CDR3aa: CASSQGQVNYGYTF

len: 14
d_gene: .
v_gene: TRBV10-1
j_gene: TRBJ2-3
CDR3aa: CASSEPTAEDTQYF

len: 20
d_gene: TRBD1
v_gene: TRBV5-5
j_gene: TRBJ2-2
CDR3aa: CASSLRGSLTGTGGTGELFF

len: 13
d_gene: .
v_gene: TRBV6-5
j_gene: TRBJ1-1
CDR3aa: CASSYPRATEAFF

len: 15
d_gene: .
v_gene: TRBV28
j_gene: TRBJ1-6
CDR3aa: CASRDGSSYNSPLHF

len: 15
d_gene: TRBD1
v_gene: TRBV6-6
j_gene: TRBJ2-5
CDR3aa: CASSWVGQGQETQYF

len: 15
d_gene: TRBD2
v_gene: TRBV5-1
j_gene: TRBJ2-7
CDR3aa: CASSLLPGRAYEQYF

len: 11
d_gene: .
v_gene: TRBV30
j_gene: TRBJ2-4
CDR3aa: CAWRSGNIQYF

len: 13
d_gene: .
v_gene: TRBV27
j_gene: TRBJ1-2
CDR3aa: CASSTAGNYGYTF

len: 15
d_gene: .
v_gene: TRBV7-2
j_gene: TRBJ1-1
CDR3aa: CASSPPGGMNTEAFF

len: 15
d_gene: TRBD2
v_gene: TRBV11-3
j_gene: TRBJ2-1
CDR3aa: CASSVVSLADNEQFF

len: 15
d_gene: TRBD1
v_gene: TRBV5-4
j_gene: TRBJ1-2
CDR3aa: CASSPGQELHRGYTF

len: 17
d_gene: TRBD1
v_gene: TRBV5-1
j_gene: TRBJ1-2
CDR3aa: CASSPGAGTENRYGYTF

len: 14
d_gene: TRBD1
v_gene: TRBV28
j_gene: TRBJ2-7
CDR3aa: CASSFSTGGFEQYF

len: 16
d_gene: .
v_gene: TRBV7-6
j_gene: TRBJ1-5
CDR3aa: CASSPFNLGGNQPQHF

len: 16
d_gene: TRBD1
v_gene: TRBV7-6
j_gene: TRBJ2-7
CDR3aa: CASSLRRPGGGYEQYF

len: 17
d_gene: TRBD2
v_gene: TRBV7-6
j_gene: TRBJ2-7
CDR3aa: CASSSRVSGSIYYEQYF

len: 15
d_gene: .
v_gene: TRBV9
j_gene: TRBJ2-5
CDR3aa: CASSEDRLRGETQYF

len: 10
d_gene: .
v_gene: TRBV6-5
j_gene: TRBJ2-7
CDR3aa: CASSRYEQYF

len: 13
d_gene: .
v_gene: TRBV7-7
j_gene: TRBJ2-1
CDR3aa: CASSLGANNEQFF

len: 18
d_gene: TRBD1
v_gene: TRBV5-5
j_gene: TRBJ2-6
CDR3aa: CASSGPGQGYSGANVLTF

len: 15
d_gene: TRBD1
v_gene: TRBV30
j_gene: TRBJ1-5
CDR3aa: CAWSAGTGRVQPQHF

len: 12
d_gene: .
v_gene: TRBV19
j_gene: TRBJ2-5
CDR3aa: CASTDIEETQYF

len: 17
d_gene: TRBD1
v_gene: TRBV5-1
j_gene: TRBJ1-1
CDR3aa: CASSFPPGQVLNTEAFF

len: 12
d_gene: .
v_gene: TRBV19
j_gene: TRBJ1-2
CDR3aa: CASGRGDYGYTF

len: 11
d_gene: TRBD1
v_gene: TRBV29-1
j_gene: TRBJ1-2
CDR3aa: CSVQQGVGYTF

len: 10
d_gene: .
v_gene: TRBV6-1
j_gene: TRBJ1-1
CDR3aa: CASRSTEAFF

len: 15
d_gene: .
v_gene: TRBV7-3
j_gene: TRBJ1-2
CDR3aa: CASGPRAAWSYGYTF

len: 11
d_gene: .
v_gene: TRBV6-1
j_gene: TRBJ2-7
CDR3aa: CASSDIGEQYF